The 22 T cell receptor beta chains below all came from one sample that was sequenced in a study of radiotherapy plus CTLA-4 blockade in lung cancer. Generated by immunoSEQ multiplex PCR, the TCRdb table keeps only in-frame clones and is missing some. The repertoire has 30,000 to 40,000 clones, roughly 70% of them found once; the top ten carry 3% to 4.5%. This specimen consisted of peripheral blood, obtained from a patient treated with radiotherapy plus ipilimumab. The receptors originated from a human donor with non-small cell lung cancer who had stable disease on radiotherapy plus ipilimumab.

The chain recombines TRBV28 with TRBJ2-2; tentative D call: TRBD2 (5 bases). The V and J ends lost 3 bases and 4 bases respectively, with 15 bases between them. The V gene's germline CDR1 is MDHEN and CDR2 SYDVKM. CDR3 size: 16 residues. CDR3 protein: CASSFLQVEGTGELFF. In nucleotides, the CDR3 is TGTGCCAGCAGTTTCCTCCAGGTAGAGGGCACCGGGGAGCTGTTTTTT.

The chain couples TRBV7-2 to TRBJ2-5; 10 bases align to TRBD1. The germline CDR1 and CDR2 sequences are SGHTA and FQGNSA. Germline trimming cut 5 bases from V and 3 bases from J; bases unmatched to any gene: 3. The CDR3 has 14 amino acids. The CDR3 loop is CASSMGQGKETQYF. The CDR3 DNA is TGTGCCAGCAGCATGGGACAGGGGAAAGAGACCCAGTACTTC.

This chain connects TRBV27 to TRBJ2-2; 7 bases line up with TRBD2. The CDR3 length is 15 residues. Germline CDR1 is MNHEY and CDR2 is SMNVEV (reference sequence). V shed 6 bases, J shed 5 bases, and the junction held 9 bases outside the gene matches. The CDR3 region has the DNA TGTGCCAGCAGGCCCCGGCGGGGGTGGACCGGGGAGCTGTTTTTT. It encodes CASRPRRGWTGELFF.

This chain connects TRBV2 to TRBJ2-7; 8 bases agree with TRBD2. The length of the CDR3 is 14 residues. After removal of 4 bases from V and 3 bases from J, the junction contained 5 bases not matched to a gene. Germline CDR1 is SNHLY and CDR2 is FYNNEI. The CDR3 region has the DNA TGTGCCAGCAGTGCCGGGACTAGGGGCTACGAGCAGTACTTC. Amino acids: CASSAGTRGYEQYF.

The chain uses TRBV28 and TRBJ2-1; a weak D match, TRBD1 (5 bases). The germline V gene encodes CDR1 MDHEN and CDR2 SYDVKM. CDR3 length: 15 residues. Trimming pared 6 bases from V and 3 bases from J, leaving 15 bases between. The CDR3, as DNA: TGTGCCAGCAGGGGGCCGCGGAGTTACTACAATGAGCAGTTCTTC. Protein sequence: CASRGPRSYYNEQFF.

The rearrangement uses TRBV2 and TRBJ2-4; D not certain. Per the germline V gene, CDR1 is SNHLY and CDR2 is FYNNEI. With 3 bases removed from V and 0 bases from J, the gap between germline ends came to 3 bases. This CDR3 contains 13 residues. The CDR3 reads CASSDPAKNIQYF. The CDR3 nucleotides are TGTGCCAGCAGTGACCCAGCCAAAAACATTCAGTACTTC.

The CDR3 nucleotides are TGCGCCAGCAGCTTGTGGGGCCCAGGGACCGGGGAGCTGTTTTTT. This gives the protein CASSLWGPGTGELFF. J is TRBJ2-2 and V is TRBV5-1; perhaps TRBD1 as D (5 bases). Germline CDR1 and CDR2: SGHRS and YFSETQ. The CDR3 is 15 residues long. V was trimmed by 1 base and J by 5 bases, leaving 12 bases between them.

The chain recombines TRBV5-1 with TRBJ1-4; 10 bases map to TRBD1. V was clipped by 4 bases and J by 3 bases; unmatched bases: 3. This CDR3 has 15 residues. Germline V gene sequence: CDR1 SGHRS, CDR2 YFSETQ. CDR3 sequence reads: CASSIGTGANEKLFF. DNA for the CDR3: TGCGCCAGCAGCATAGGGACAGGGGCTAATGAAAAACTGTTTTTT.

The J gene is TRBJ1-3, the V gene TRBV7-2; D remains ambiguous. The germline V gene encodes CDR1 SGHTA and CDR2 FQGNSA. The V end was cut by 8 bases, the J end by 0 bases, with 14 bases between. The CDR3 is 15 amino acids. Written as DNA, the CDR3 is TGTGCCAGCGCGGAGAGGGTGAGCTCTGGAAACACCATATATTTT. Residues: CASAERVSSGNTIYF.

As to this clone: The junction departs from germline at one end; a sequencing error may be responsible. The same CDR3 can be traced to other DNA sequences in this sample. This sequence joins TRBV27 and TRBJ1-2; D is possibly TRBD1 (5 bases). Germline V CDR1 and CDR2: MNHEY, SMNVEV (reference sequence). The CDR3 sequence is 15 residues long. CDR3 sequence: CASSPVGGGNYGYTF. In nucleotides, the CDR3 is TGCGCCAGCAGCCCGGTTGGGGGAGGGAACTATGGCTACACCTTC.

The V and J genes are TRBV29-1 and TRBJ2-5; maybe TRBD1 (6 bases). This CDR3 has 13 residues. Germline V lookup: CDR1 SQVTM, CDR2 ANQGSEA. CDR3 in amino acids: CSGGQTQGETQYF. The CDR3 coding sequence is TGCAGTGGCGGACAGACTCAGGGAGAGACCCAGTACTTC.

By proportion, this clone is medium-sized. V gene TRBV5-8 combines with J gene TRBJ1-4; TRBD1 matches 7 bases. CDR1 and CDR2 (germline): SGHTS, YDEGEE. The ends lost 6 bases at V and 0 bases at J; junction bases unmatched: 11. This CDR3 comprises 17 residues. The CDR3 is CASTQGGGATTNEKLFF. CDR3 bases: TGTGCCAGCACCCAGGGGGGGGGCGCCACAACTAATGAAAAACTGTTTTTT.

The chain couples TRBV2 to TRBJ2-7; 10 positions agree with TRBD1. After removal of 8 bases from V and 3 bases from J, the junction contained 7 bases not matched to a gene. This CDR3 is built from 14 residues. CDR1 is SNHLY and CDR2 is FYNNEI in the germline V gene. CDR3 protein: CASSPGQGIYEQYF. CDR3 DNA sequence: TGTGCCAGCTCTCCGGGACAGGGGATCTACGAGCAGTACTTC.

CDR3 protein: CASSFWTHGYTF. CDR3 in DNA: TGTGCCAGCAGTTTCTGGACTCATGGCTACACCTTC. The chain recombines TRBV28 with TRBJ1-2, with D hard to call. The CDR3 covers 12 residues. Germline lookup yields CDR1 MDHEN and CDR2 SYDVKM. V was clipped by 3 bases and J by 6 bases, with 8 bases between them.

In its sample, this clone was seen once. The chain uses TRBV5-1 and TRBJ2-5, with D perhaps given as TRBD1 or TRBD2 (5 bases each). The length of the CDR3 is 14 residues. The germline V gene has CDR1 SGHRS and CDR2 YFSETQ. Deletions cut 7 bases from V and 3 bases from J, with 16 bases between. CDR3 in DNA: TGCGCCAGCCGGGAACAGGTAACGGAAGAGACCCAGTACTTC. This codes for CASREQVTEETQYF. The entire variable domain, with the rest obtained from reference TRBV5-1 and TRBJ2-5, is as follows: KAGVTQTPRYLIKTRGQQVTLSCSPISGHRSVSWYQQTPGQGLQFLFEYFSETQRNKGNFPGRFSGRQFSNSRSEMNVSTLELGDSALYLCASREQVTEETQYFGPGTRLLVL.

This sequence joins TRBV10-3 and TRBJ1-5, with 7 positions matching TRBD1. Germline trimming cut 6 bases from V and 7 bases from J; bases unmatched to any gene: 9. The germline V gene has CDR1 ENHRY and CDR2 SYGVKD. CDR3 length: 14 residues. This CDR3 reads CAISRDREGQPQHF. The CDR3 DNA reads TGTGCCATCAGCCGCGACAGGGAAGGCCAGCCCCAGCATTTT.

The chain combines TRBV5-6 with TRBJ2-7; TRBD2 agrees at 13 bases. Trimming cost V 0 bases and J 3 bases; bases outside gene matches: 6. Germline loops: CDR1 SGHDT, CDR2 YYEEEE. The CDR3 extends over 17 amino acids. CDR3: CASSLAGLAGARYEQYF. In DNA, the CDR3 is TGTGCCAGCAGCTTGGCCGGACTAGCGGGAGCCCGCTACGAGCAGTACTTC.

The chain couples TRBV6-1 to TRBJ2-7, with TRBD1 as a possible D gene (5 bases). Germline V gene sequence: CDR1 MNHNS, CDR2 SASEGT. CDR3 length: 16 residues. Trimming removed 1 base from V and 4 bases from J, with 17 bases in between. The CDR3 protein is CASSEGARAGLYEQYF. The CDR3 region has the DNA TGTGCCAGCAGTGAAGGGGCCAGGGCTGGCTTGTACGAGCAGTACTTC.

The rearrangement joins TRBV6-5 to TRBJ2-2; D is unclear. The CDR3 has 12 amino acids. Germline V gene data show CDR1 as MNHEY and CDR2 as SVGAGI. The ends were cut back, 6 bases at V and 7 bases at J, with 9 bases in the middle. CDR3 protein: CASSSSRGELFF. As DNA, the CDR3 is TGTGCCAGCAGCTCCTCTCGCGGGGAGCTGTTTTTT.

The chain carries TRBV5-1 and TRBJ2-7; TRBD2 aligns across 9 bases. J was trimmed by 3 bases and V by 0 bases; bases with no gene match: 4. Germline-derived CDR1 and CDR2 are SGHRS and YFSETQ. The CDR3 contains 15 residues. The DNA of the CDR3 is TGCGCCAGCAGCTTGGTCGGCGGGGGGGTCTACGAGCAGTACTTC. Protein product: CASSLVGGGVYEQYF.

This chain uses TRBV7-3 with TRBJ2-2, with D maybe TRBD2 (5 bases). CDR3 length: 14 residues. CDR1 and CDR2 (germline): SGHTA, FQGTGA. V was cut by 2 bases and J by 4 bases, with 8 bases left in between. The CDR3 region is CASSLGGGTGELFF. CDR3 bases: TGTGCCAGCAGCTTAGGAGGCGGCACCGGGGAGCTGTTTTTT.

This clone was recorded only once. The same CDR3 arises from other DNA sequences in this sample as well. This sequence joins TRBV7-6 and TRBJ2-1; 10 bases fit TRBD2. The CDR3 runs 17 residues. Trimming removed 0 bases from V and 6 bases from J; junction bases left unmatched: 8. Germline values: CDR1 SGHVS, CDR2 FNYEAQ. The CDR3: CASSLAKAGGHRNEQFF. The CDR3 nucleotides are TGTGCCAGCAGCTTAGCGAAAGCGGGAGGGCATCGCAATGAGCAGTTCTTC.